The present entry profiles one T cell receptor beta chain with its context. Its antigen is not known. A much bigger clone sits one base away, suggesting this may be a read error. The sample comes from a study of tumor-infiltrating lymphocytes in primary liver carcinoma. Starting material for RNA and DNA co-extraction consisted of about 17-31 mg of unsorted bulk tissue. Sampling targeted five separate regions of each tumor, which included the tumor centre. Study-level findings and limits: Reduced overlap was seen in tumor-adjacent and tumor-blood pairs versus tumor region pairs. There were only about 7-25% of top clones found in all five tumor regions.

Using a constant-region primer together with ProtoScript II reverse transcriptase, TCR beta cDNA was made from 450 to 600 ng of total RNA. Slightly modified ARM-PCR, run as three nested multiplex PCR rounds, produced the TCR beta libraries. Both of the initial two PCR rounds ran for around 10 cycles and employed TRBV1-TRBV30 forward primers alongside a C-beta reverse primer. TCRdb used MiXCR to reprocess the multiplex PCR reads, holding one entry per CDR3 protein. The repertoire holds approximately 22,000 distinct CDR3 sequences, about 65% seen once, with about two fifths in the top ten. The germline V gene has CDR1 SGHAT and CDR2 FQDESV (reference sequence). This CDR3 has 15 residues.

The sequenced material came from liver tumor tissue from sampling region 1. Subset given: tumor region T1, superior pole. This sequence was found in a middle-aged man with primary liver carcinoma and hepatitis B virus infection. V gene TRBV11-1 combines with J gene TRBJ1-1; possible D gene TRBD1, 5 bases. In DNA, the CDR3 is TGTGTCAGCAGCTTTTTTGGGGCAGCGAACACTGAAGCTTTCTTT. Protein: CVSSFFGAANTEAFF.